The entry below gives a single T cell receptor (beta chain) sequence along with its context. Antigen specificity is unknown. The CDR3 runs to 16 residues. V trimming: 3 bases; J trimming: 6 bases; junction bases outside the gene matches: 8. Germline CDR1 ENHRY, CDR2 SYGVKD. These data originate in a study of cytomegalovirus exposure and HLA in healthy donors. Turning to the study itself: Ancestry clustering placed about 80% of around 400 genotyped donors in the Caucasian-associated cluster. General study findings and limits: Several of the most significant clusters appeared, in a later analysis, to be linked to common viral pathogens. Some TCR beta chains (roughly 150 of them) were listed as cytomegalovirus-associated.

PCR employed 60 Vbeta and 13 Jbeta primers. The assay was immunoSEQ multiplex PCR, and TCRdb's table has in-frame clones only and misses some. The data contain approximately 120,000 clones, approximately 17% of them singletons. The clonotype was recovered from a female donor in good health and CMV-seropositive. V gene TRBV10-3 combines with J gene TRBJ2-1, with 10 positions matching TRBD1. The specimen was PBMCs. CDR3 protein: CAISERDRGKINEQFF. The CDR3 nucleotides are TGTGCCATCAGTGAACGGGACAGGGGTAAAATCAATGAGCAGTTCTTC.